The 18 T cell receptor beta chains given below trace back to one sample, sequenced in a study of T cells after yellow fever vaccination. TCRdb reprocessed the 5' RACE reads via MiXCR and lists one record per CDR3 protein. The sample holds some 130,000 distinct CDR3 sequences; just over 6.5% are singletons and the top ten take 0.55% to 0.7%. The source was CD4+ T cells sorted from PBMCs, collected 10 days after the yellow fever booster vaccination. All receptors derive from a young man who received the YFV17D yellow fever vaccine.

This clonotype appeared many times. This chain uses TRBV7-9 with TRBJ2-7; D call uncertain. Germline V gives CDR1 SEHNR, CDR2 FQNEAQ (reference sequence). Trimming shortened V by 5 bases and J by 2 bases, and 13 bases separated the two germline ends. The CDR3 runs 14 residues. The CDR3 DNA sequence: TGTGCCAGCAGCCCCCTCAGTCTCCCCTACGAGCAGTACTTC. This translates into CASSPLSLPYEQYF.

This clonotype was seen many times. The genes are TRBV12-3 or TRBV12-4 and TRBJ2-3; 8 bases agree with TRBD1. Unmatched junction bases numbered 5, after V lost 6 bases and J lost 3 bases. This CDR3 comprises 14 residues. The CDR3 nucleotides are TGTGCCAGCAGCGCCAGGGGGCGGACAGATACGCAGTATTTT. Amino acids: CASSARGRTDTQYF.

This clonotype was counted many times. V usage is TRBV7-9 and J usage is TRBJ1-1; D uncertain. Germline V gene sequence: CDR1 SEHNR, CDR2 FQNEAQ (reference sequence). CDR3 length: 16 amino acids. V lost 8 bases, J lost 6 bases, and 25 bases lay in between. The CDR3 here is CASLRVDPPAKPEAFF. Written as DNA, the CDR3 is TGTGCCAGCTTGAGGGTCGACCCGCCCGCCAAGCCTGAAGCTTTCTTT.

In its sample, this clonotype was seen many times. The CDR3 bases are TGCAGCGCCCTACCCAGGGCCCGGACCGGGGAGCTGTTTTTT. Amino acid sequence: CSALPRARTGELFF. The V and J genes are TRBV29-1 and TRBJ2-2; D is perhaps TRBD1 (5 bases). V lost 7 bases, J lost 5 bases, and 17 bases lay in between. Looked up from germline, CDR1 is SQVTM and CDR2 is ANQGSEA. The CDR3 has 14 amino acids.

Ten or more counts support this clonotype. The CDR3 is CASSPLAGAGKTQYF. CDR3 sequence (DNA): TGTGCCAGCAGCCCTCTAGCGGGAGCTGGGAAGACCCAGTACTTC. This sequence joins TRBV7-8 and TRBJ2-5; 10 nucleotides agree with TRBD2. V was clipped by 5 bases and J by 6 bases; unmatched bases: 9. The germline V gene has CDR1 SGHVS and CDR2 FQNEAQ. This CDR3 contains 15 residues. The whole variable domain, filled in from reference TRBV7-8 and TRBJ2-5, reads GAGVSQSPRYKVAKRGQDVALRCDPISGHVSLFWYQQALGQGPEFLTYFQNEAQLDKSGLPSDRFFAERPEGSVSTLKIQRTQQEDSAVYLCASSPLAGAGKTQYFGPGTRLLVL.

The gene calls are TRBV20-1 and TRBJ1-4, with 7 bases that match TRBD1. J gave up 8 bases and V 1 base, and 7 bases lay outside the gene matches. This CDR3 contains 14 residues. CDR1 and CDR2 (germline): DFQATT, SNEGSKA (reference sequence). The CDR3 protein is CSARGGGGREKLFF. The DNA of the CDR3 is TGCAGTGCTAGAGGCGGAGGGGGCAGGGAAAAACTGTTTTTT.

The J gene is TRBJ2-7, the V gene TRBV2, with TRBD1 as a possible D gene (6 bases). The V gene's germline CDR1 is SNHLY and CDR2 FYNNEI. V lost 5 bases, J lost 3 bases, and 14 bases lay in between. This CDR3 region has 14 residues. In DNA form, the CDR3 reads TGTGCCAGCAGTCGTCCGACAGGTCGCTACGAGCAGTACTTC. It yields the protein CASSRPTGRYEQYF.

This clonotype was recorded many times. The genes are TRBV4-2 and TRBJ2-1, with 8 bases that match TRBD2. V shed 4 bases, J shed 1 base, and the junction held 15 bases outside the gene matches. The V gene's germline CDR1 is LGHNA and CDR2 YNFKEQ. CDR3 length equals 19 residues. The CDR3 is CASSRTLHLAGSSYNEQFF. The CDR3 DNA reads TGTGCCAGCAGCCGAACCCTTCATTTAGCGGGGAGTTCCTACAATGAGCAGTTCTTC.

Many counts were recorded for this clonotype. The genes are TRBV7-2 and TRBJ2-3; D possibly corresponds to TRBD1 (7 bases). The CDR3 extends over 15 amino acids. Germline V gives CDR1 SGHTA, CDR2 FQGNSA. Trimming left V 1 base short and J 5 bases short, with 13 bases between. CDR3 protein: CASSLGGGGGDTQYF. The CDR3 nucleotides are TGTGCCAGCAGCTTAGGTGGAGGGGGCGGAGATACGCAGTATTTT.

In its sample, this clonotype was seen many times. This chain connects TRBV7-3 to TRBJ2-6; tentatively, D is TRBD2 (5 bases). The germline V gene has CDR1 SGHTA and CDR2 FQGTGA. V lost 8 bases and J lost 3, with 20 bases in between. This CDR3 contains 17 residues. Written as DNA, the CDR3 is TGTGCCAGCTCGAAACTCGGACTTGCCAATGGGGCCAACGTCCTGACTTTC. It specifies CASSKLGLANGANVLTF.

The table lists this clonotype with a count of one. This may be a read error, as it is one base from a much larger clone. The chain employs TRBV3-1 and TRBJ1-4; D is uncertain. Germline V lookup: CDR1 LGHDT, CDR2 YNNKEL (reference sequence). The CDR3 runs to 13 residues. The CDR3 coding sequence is TGTGCCAGCTGCCAAGGTGGGCGCGAAAAACTGTTTTTT. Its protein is CASCQGGREKLFF.

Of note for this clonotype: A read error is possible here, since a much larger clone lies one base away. The CDR3 DNA reads TGCGCCAGCAGGGGAATGGGACTTCGGGTAACCAATGAGCAGTTCTTC. This gives the protein CASRGMGLRVTNEQFF. The chain employs TRBV4-1 and TRBJ2-1, with D possibly matching TRBD2 (6 bases). V shed 6 bases and J shed 6 bases, with 21 bases lying between them. Germline-derived CDR1 and CDR2 are MGHRA and YSYEKL. The CDR3 is 16 amino acids.

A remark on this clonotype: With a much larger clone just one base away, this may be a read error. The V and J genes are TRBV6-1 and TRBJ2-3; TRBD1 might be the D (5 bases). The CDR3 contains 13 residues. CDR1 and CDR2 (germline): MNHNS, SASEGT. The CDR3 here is CPSRVRVPDTQYF. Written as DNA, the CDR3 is TGTCCCAGCAGGGTCCGCGTGCCAGATACGCAGTATTTT.

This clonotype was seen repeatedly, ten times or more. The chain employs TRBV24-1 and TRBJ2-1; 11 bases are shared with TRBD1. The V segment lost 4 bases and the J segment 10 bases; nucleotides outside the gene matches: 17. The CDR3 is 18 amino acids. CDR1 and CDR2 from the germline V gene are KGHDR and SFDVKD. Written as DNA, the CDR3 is TGTGCCACCAGTGACCCCGGGACAGGGGGGCGTTCATGGGGGGAGCAGTTCTTC. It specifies CATSDPGTGGRSWGEQFF.

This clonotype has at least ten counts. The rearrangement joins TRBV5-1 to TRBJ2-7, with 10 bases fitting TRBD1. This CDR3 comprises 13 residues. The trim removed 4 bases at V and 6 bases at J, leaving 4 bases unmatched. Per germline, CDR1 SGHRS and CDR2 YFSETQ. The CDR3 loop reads CASSGGQGLEQYF. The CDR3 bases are TGCGCCAGCAGCGGGGGACAGGGGCTCGAGCAGTACTTC. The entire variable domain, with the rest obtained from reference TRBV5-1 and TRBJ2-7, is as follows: KAGVTQTPRYLIKTRGQQVTLSCSPISGHRSVSWYQQTPGQGLQFLFEYFSETQRNKGNFPGRFSGRQFSNSRSEMNVSTLELGDSALYLCASSGGQGLEQYFGPGTRLTVT.

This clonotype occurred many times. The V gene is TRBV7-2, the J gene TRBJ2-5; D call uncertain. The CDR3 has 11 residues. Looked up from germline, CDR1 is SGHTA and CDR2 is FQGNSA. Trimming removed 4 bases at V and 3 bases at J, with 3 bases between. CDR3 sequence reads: CASSSEETQYF. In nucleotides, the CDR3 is TGTGCCAGCAGCTCCGAAGAGACCCAGTACTTC. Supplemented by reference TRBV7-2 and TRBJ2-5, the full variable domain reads GAGVSQSPSNKVTEKGKDVELRCDPISGHTALYWYRQSLGQGLEFLIYFQGNSAPDKSGLPSDRFSAERTGGSVSTLTIQRTQQEDSAVYLCASSSEETQYFGPGTRLLVL.

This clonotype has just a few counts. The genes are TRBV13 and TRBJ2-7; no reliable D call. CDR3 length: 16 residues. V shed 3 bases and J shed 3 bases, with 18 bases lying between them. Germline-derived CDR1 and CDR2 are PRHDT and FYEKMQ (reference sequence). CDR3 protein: CASSLLESREDYEQYF. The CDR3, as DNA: TGTGCCAGCAGCTTGCTCGAGTCCCGAGAGGACTACGAGCAGTACTTC.

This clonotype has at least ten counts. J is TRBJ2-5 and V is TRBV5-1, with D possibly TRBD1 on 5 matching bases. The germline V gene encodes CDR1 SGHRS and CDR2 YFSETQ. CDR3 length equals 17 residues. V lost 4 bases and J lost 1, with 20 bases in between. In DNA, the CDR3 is TGCGCCAGCAGCCGGCTGCCCTCCACAGGAAGCCAAGAGACCCAGTACTTC. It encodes CASSRLPSTGSQETQYF.